Reported below is one T cell receptor beta chain. From germline, CDR1 is DFQATT and CDR2 SNEGSKA (reference sequence). The CDR3 sequence is 14 residues long. The V end was cut by 3 bases, the J end by 9 bases, with 18 bases between. With a J-beta primer mix and a sample-barcoded 5' primer, a second PCR ran roughly 7 to 11 cycles. Each CDR3 protein gets one entry after TCRdb re-called the 5' RACE reads with MiXCR. Found here are 1.5 million to 2 million distinct CDR3 sequences, around half of them singletons; the top ten hold about 2.1%. This sample was included in a study of blood T cells in healthy people across ages.

Sequencing input: blood. The chain combines TRBV20-1 with TRBJ1-5, with D possibly being TRBD1 (6 bases). This sequence was found in a woman in her thirties or forties in good health. The CDR3, as DNA: TGCAGTGCTAGCCCTACAGGGCAGTCTCCGCCCCAGCATTTT. It codes for CSASPTGQSPPQHF.